The present entry profiles one T cell receptor (beta chain) with its context. The target antigen is unknown. The data were obtained in a study of metastatic and nonmetastatic thyroid tumors. Notes on the study in general: Benign nodules were reported to have significantly lower TCR beta diversity than malignant thyroid tumors, in blood and tumor.

All patients were untreated before thyroid surgery. Via MiXCR, TCRdb re-called the PCR reads. This repertoire shows 3,500 to 5,000 clones, about two fifths found once; its top ten account for under 30%. The germline V gene has CDR1 DFQATT and CDR2 SNEGSKA (reference sequence). This CDR3 spans 14 amino acids. Trimming took 6 bases from V and 2 from J; bases not matched to a gene: 8. The sequenced sample was tumor tissue. This TCR was recovered from a male donor with papillary thyroid cancer or a benign thyroid nodule (not recorded which). Some clones in this sample may be carry-over from other donors' samples. The V call is TRBV20-1, the J call TRBJ2-7; 9 bases align to TRBD2. CDR3 sequence reads: CSAVGAGGTYEQYF. DNA for the CDR3: TGCAGTGCCGTAGGAGCGGGAGGTACCTACGAGCAGTACTTC.